These 17 T cell receptor beta chains were sequenced from one sample in a study of HIV-infected patients and healthy controls. cDNA was made from approximately 0.55 ug RNA using alpha and beta constant primers. Using multiplexing indices, alpha and beta chain libraries were generated apart by chain-specific third strand synthesis. A single record per CDR3 protein comes from TCRdb applying MiXCR to the 5' RACE reads. This table holds almost 25,000 distinct CDR3 sequences, under 9% found once. No cell fractionation was done, so the repertoire covers all unsorted peripheral blood T cells. What was sequenced was blood. Every receptor here comes from an adult in good health.

In its sample, this clonotype was seen many times. The rearrangement links TRBV5-6 to TRBJ2-1; 9 positions match TRBD2. This CDR3 comprises 15 residues. Trimming took 4 bases from V and 6 from J; bases not matched to a gene: 8. From germline, CDR1 is SGHDT and CDR2 YYEEEE. The CDR3 reads CASSTPGLASNEQFF. Here the CDR3 DNA reads TGTGCCAGCAGCACCCCGGGACTAGCCTCCAATGAGCAGTTCTTC.

This clonotype has ten or more counts. The CDR3 sequence: CAISEGGQGTEAFF. CDR3 in DNA: TGTGCCATCAGTGAGGGAGGACAGGGGACTGAAGCTTTCTTT. The genes are TRBV10-3 and TRBJ1-1, with TRBD1 matching over 9 bases. Germline V gene sequence: CDR1 ENHRY, CDR2 SYGVKD. The V and J ends lost 2 bases and 5 bases, in that order; junction bases with no gene match: 3. CDR3 length: 14 residues.

The V gene is TRBV12-3 or TRBV12-4, the J gene TRBJ1-5, with 9 nucleotides matching TRBD1. V was pared by 5 bases and J by 5 bases, with 4 bases of the junction left unmatched. This CDR3 spans 14 amino acids. The CDR3 sequence is CASSRQGDDQPQHF. The CDR3 DNA reads as TGTGCCAGCAGTCGACAGGGGGATGATCAGCCCCAGCATTTT.

J is TRBJ2-2 and V is TRBV20-1; no firm D call. Germline CDR1 is DFQATT and CDR2 is SNEGSKA (reference sequence). V lost 6 bases, J lost 6 bases, and 14 bases lay in between. This CDR3 has 13 amino acids. The CDR3 sequence: CSATVARAGELFF. Here the CDR3 DNA reads TGCAGTGCCACCGTAGCCCGGGCCGGGGAGCTGTTTTTT.

This clonotype was recorded many times. The V gene is TRBV6-5, the J gene TRBJ2-1, with 7 bases matching TRBD1. The CDR3 is made up of 12 amino acids. Germline CDR1 MNHEY, CDR2 SVGAGI. Trimming removed 7 bases from V and 8 bases from J; junction bases left unmatched: 5. The CDR3 bases are TGTGCCAGCACCAGACAGGGTCATGAGCAGTTCTTC. This sequence encodes CASTRQGHEQFF.

The CDR3 region has the DNA TGTGCCAGCAGCTTAGTCTGGCGGGGGAACACCGGGGAGCTGTTTTTT. Translating it yields CASSLVWRGNTGELFF. The rearrangement joins TRBV11-2 to TRBJ2-2; TRBD2 is a possible D gene (6 bases). The germline gives CDR1 SGHAT, CDR2 FQNNGV. This CDR3 comprises 16 residues. Trimming removed 1 base at V and 1 base at J, with 10 bases between.

This chain joins TRBV18 and TRBJ2-1; perhaps TRBD1 as D (6 bases). V was shortened by 0 bases and J by 3 bases, with 12 bases between the two germline ends. There are 16 residues in the CDR3. CDR1 is KGHSH and CDR2 is LQKENI in the germline V gene. The CDR3 bases are TGTGCCAGCTCACCACCCCGGACAGATATCTACAATGAGCAGTTCTTC. Encoded protein: CASSPPRTDIYNEQFF.

This clonotype was detected a few times. The V call is TRBV3-1, the J call TRBJ1-1; D not certain. The CDR3 sequence is 11 residues long. Germline CDR1 LGHDT, CDR2 YNNKEL (reference sequence). Deletions cut 2 bases from V and 8 bases from J, with 6 bases between. CDR3 protein: CASSQQAEAFF. The CDR3 nucleotides read TGTGCCAGCAGCCAACAGGCGGAAGCTTTCTTT.

The table lists this clonotype with a few counts. The rearrangement uses TRBV9 and TRBJ2-3; D possibly corresponds to TRBD1 (5 bases). Germline V gene sequence: CDR1 SGDLS, CDR2 YYNGEE. V was trimmed by 3 bases and J by 3 bases, leaving 14 bases between them. This CDR3 has 15 amino acids. CDR3 amino acids: CASSALRQRTDTQYF. The DNA for the CDR3 is TGTGCCAGCAGCGCCCTACGACAGAGGACAGATACGCAGTATTTT. The whole variable domain, filled in from reference TRBV9 and TRBJ2-3, reads DSGVTQTPKHLITATGQRVTLRCSPRSGDLSVYWYQQSLDQGLQFLIQYYNGEERAKGNILERFSAQQFPDLHSELNLSSLELGDSALYFCASSALRQRTDTQYFGPGTRLTVL.

This clonotype counts as medium-sized (0.01 to 0.1%). V gene TRBV6-2 or TRBV6-3 combines with J gene TRBJ1-1; 7 nucleotides match TRBD1. Germline values: CDR1 MNHEY, CDR2 SVGEGT. The CDR3 totals 13 residues. J gave up 9 bases and V 5 bases, and 9 bases lay outside the gene matches. The DNA for the CDR3 is TGTGCCAGCAGTGGAAAATCGACAGGGAAAGCTTTCTTT. Its translation: CASSGKSTGKAFF.

This clonotype has at least ten counts. The chain joins TRBV5-6 to TRBJ1-5; tentative D call: TRBD1 (5 bases). CDR1 is SGHDT, CDR2 YYEEEE, per germline. Trimming left V 2 bases short and J 5 bases short, with 14 bases between. There are 15 residues in the CDR3. For the CDR3, the DNA is TGTGCCAGCAGCTTCCTTAGGGGATACGATCAGCCCCAGCATTTT. Its protein is CASSFLRGYDQPQHF.

As DNA, the CDR3 is TGCAGTGCTAGGGGACAGGGTGACCACGAGCAGTACTTC. This translates into CSARGQGDHEQYF. This chain joins TRBV20-1 and TRBJ2-7, with TRBD1 matching 9 bases. Germline CDR1 and CDR2: DFQATT and SNEGSKA (reference sequence). This CDR3 is built from 13 residues. V dropped 3 bases and J dropped 5; count of bases not matched to a gene: 5.

Ten or more counts support this clonotype. V is TRBV19 and J is TRBJ2-3; TRBD2 matches at 9 bases. From germline, CDR1 is LNHDA and CDR2 SQIVND (reference sequence). There are 15 residues in the CDR3. Losses at the gene ends were 5 bases for V and 4 bases for J; bases not matched to a gene: 7. CDR3 region: CASSAGLAGADTQYF. The CDR3 nucleotides are TGTGCCAGTAGTGCGGGACTAGCTGGAGCAGATACGCAGTATTTT.

This clonotype was counted at least ten times. V and J are TRBV7-9 and TRBJ1-1, with a possible D match to TRBD1 (5 bases). From germline, CDR1 is SEHNR and CDR2 FQNEAQ (reference sequence). Trimming took off 2 bases at V and 3 bases at J, with 19 bases between the two ends. The CDR3 totals 17 residues. CDR3 region: CASSLQWGRGMDTEAFF. In DNA form, the CDR3 reads TGTGCCAGCAGCTTACAATGGGGGAGGGGTATGGACACTGAAGCTTTCTTT.

In this sample, this clonotype turned up many times. The chain carries TRBV28 and TRBJ2-3, with 11 bases fitting TRBD2. Germline V gene data show CDR1 as MDHEN and CDR2 as SYDVKM. V lost 5 bases, J lost 2 bases, and 6 bases stayed unmatched. The CDR3 sequence is 16 residues long. The CDR3: CASSELAGAHTDTQYF. Written as DNA, the CDR3 is TGTGCCAGCAGTGAACTAGCGGGGGCCCACACAGATACGCAGTATTTT.

This clonotype showed up many times. V gene TRBV5-1 combines with J gene TRBJ2-7; D remains ambiguous. V was pared by 1 base and J by 2 bases, with 7 bases between. Germline values: CDR1 SGHRS, CDR2 YFSETQ. This CDR3 is built from 13 residues. This CDR3 reads CASSLPTPYEQYF. Written as DNA, the CDR3 is TGCGCCAGCAGCTTGCCCACGCCCTACGAGCAGTACTTC.

This clonotype was found many times. V usage is TRBV7-9 and J usage is TRBJ1-1; D gene uncertain. CDR3 length equals 15 residues. Germline CDR1 SEHNR, CDR2 FQNEAQ (reference sequence). V lost 0 bases to trimming and J lost 0 bases, with 8 bases between them. CDR3 loop: CASSLAGGMNTEAFF. The CDR3 DNA reads TGTGCCAGCAGCTTAGCCGGAGGGATGAACACTGAAGCTTTCTTT.